What follows describes a single TCR beta chain. Its antigen is not identified. Each sample contributed approximately 96,000 TCR templates to the assay. Here immunoSEQ multiplex PCR was the method, and the copy in TCRdb shows in-frame clones only, minus some. Here the sample spans approximately 110,000 clones, about 92% being singletons. This sample was taken from a study of siplizumab effects on memory and regulatory T cells. Whole-study findings and limits: Mappable alloreactive CD4+ clones averaged approximately 69% Treg-derived with siplizumab versus about 28% in controls. Mapping to unstimulated subsets was achieved for only a minor fraction of alloreactive clones. Memory cells seemed less diverse than naive T cells, which also seemed major contributors to the alloresponse.

Germline V CDR1 and CDR2: MNHNY, SVGAGI (reference sequence). The CDR3 contains 14 residues. Trimming pared 6 bases from V and 1 base from J, leaving 12 bases between. The sample was Tregs sorted from blood. The TCR comes from a human donor in good health. The chain is built from TRBV6-6 and TRBJ2-5, with D hard to call. The CDR3 DNA follows: TGTGCCAGCAGGATAGAAGTTACCCAAGAGACCCAGTACTTC. Translating gives CASRIEVTQETQYF.